These T cell receptor beta chains were read from a single sample in a study of blood T cell repertoires in COVID-19. Method: immunoSEQ multiplex PCR; TCRdb's copy keeps in-frame clones and lacks some. The profile shows a few hundred thousand clones, 80% of them singletons. The sequenced sample was peripheral blood. The source is a woman between 65 and 79 years old with acute or convalescent COVID-19. Both conserved end residues are part of each CDR3. Each record gives: J gene, clone size, V gene, D gene, CDR3 DNA, CDR3 protein. D genes are given only for firm matches. The listing skips clone size in some rows; elsewhere it reads once, few, many or a size class.

J gene: TRBJ1-1; clone size: .; V gene: TRBV7-2; D gene: .; CDR3 DNA: TGTGCCAGCAGCAAAGACAGGACGAACACTGAAGCTTTCTTT; CDR3 protein: CASSKDRTNTEAFF
J gene: TRBJ2-3; clone size: once; V gene: TRBV15; D gene: TRBD1; CDR3 DNA: TGTGCCACCAGCAGGGGGGGCCGGACAGGGTTCACAGATACGCAGTATTTT; CDR3 protein: CATSRGGRTGFTDTQYF
J gene: TRBJ2-1; clone size: .; V gene: TRBV24-1; D gene: .; CDR3 DNA: TGTGCCACCAAAGAAACAGGTCGAGAAGCAAAACAGCAGTTCTTC; CDR3 protein: CATKETGREAKQQFF
J gene: TRBJ2-2; clone size: .; V gene: TRBV2; D gene: .; CDR3 DNA: TGTGCCACTAAGGGGGGGGAAACCGGGGAGCTGTTTTTT; CDR3 protein: CATKGGETGELFF
J gene: TRBJ2-1; clone size: .; V gene: TRBV19; D gene: TRBD2; CDR3 DNA: TGTGCCAGTATCCCCTCCGGACTAGTGGTACCACACCCTCACAATGAGCAGTTCTTC; CDR3 protein: CASIPSGLVVPHPHNEQFF
J gene: TRBJ2-3; clone size: .; V gene: TRBV9; D gene: TRBD2; CDR3 DNA: TGTGCCAGCAGCGTAGCTAGCGGGGGCACAGATACGCAGTATTTT; CDR3 protein: CASSVASGGTDTQYF
J gene: TRBJ2-5; clone size: .; V gene: TRBV7-2; D gene: TRBD1; CDR3 DNA: TGTGCCAGCAGCTTAGGACAGGGCCCTTGGGAGACCCAGTACTTC; CDR3 protein: CASSLGQGPWETQYF
J gene: TRBJ1-1; clone size: .; V gene: TRBV28; D gene: TRBD1; CDR3 DNA: TGTGCCAGCTACAAACAGGGGGTGGCTATAGAAGCTTTCTTT; CDR3 protein: CASYKQGVAIEAFF
J gene: TRBJ2-5; clone size: .; V gene: TRBV14; D gene: .; CDR3 DNA: TGTGCCAGCAGCCGGTCTTTAACTGAGACCCAGTACTTC; CDR3 protein: CASSRSLTETQYF
J gene: TRBJ1-5; clone size: .; V gene: TRBV14; D gene: .; CDR3 DNA: TGTGCCAGCTTAACGGAGAGCCCCTACAATCAGCCCCAGCATTTT; CDR3 protein: CASLTESPYNQPQHF
J gene: TRBJ1-2; clone size: .; V gene: TRBV5-6; D gene: TRBD1; CDR3 DNA: TGTGCCAGCTTACGGGACAGCTATGGCTACACCTTC; CDR3 protein: CASLRDSYGYTF
J gene: TRBJ1-5; clone size: .; V gene: TRBV6-6; D gene: .; CDR3 DNA: TGTGCCAGCAGCATCAGAGGGAACAATCAGCCCCAGCATTTT; CDR3 protein: CASSIRGNNQPQHF
J gene: TRBJ2-3; clone size: .; V gene: TRBV5-1; D gene: TRBD2; CDR3 DNA: TGCGCCAGCAGCTTGGCGGGGGGACCCACAGATACGCAGTATTTT; CDR3 protein: CASSLAGGPTDTQYF
J gene: TRBJ2-1; clone size: .; V gene: TRBV6-4; D gene: .; CDR3 DNA: TGTGCCAGCAGTGACTCGATTCGGCGGAGGGATGAGCAGTTCTTC; CDR3 protein: CASSDSIRRRDEQFF